This T cell receptor beta chain appears in the sequencing data of a study of cytomegalovirus exposure and HLA in healthy donors. Study background: Unique TCR beta sequences numbering 95 million to 130 million came from 150 million to 200 million T cells in an earlier analysis. Unique TCRs numbering some 80 million, obtained from HLA-typed donors, made up an early data release. Findings and limits, study-wide: Follow-up analysis found HLA locus-dependent TCR association rates, highest for DRB1 and lowest for HLA-C. Some TCR beta chains (more than 150 of them) were listed as cytomegalovirus-associated.

The PCR ran on 60 Vbeta and 13 Jbeta primers. Sequencing used immunoSEQ multiplex PCR; TCRdb keeps in-frame clones, though not all of them. The sample table includes some 130,000 clones. For this clone: Antigen specificity is unknown.

V lost 3 bases, J lost 5 bases, and 10 bases lay in between. Germline V gene data show CDR1 as MDHEN and CDR2 as SYDVKM. The CDR3 length is 13 residues. Sequencing was performed on PBMCs. The clonotype originates from a woman aged 55-70 years in good health and CMV-seronegative. The chain links TRBV28 to TRBJ1-1; D is perhaps TRBD1 (5 bases). CDR3 in amino acids: CASSFQGRTEAFF. The CDR3 coding sequence is TGTGCCAGCAGTTTCCAGGGTCGGACTGAAGCTTTCTTT.